Each of the 19 T cell receptor beta chains below was sequenced from the same sample in a study of vaccination and CD4 T cells after COVID-19. Oncomine TCR Beta short-read sequencing was applied to DNA from cultured CD4+ T cells. From the PCR reads, TCRdb called clonotypes with MiXCR, one entry per CDR3 protein. The repertoire consists of around 20,000 distinct CDR3 sequences, with roughly 50% occurring once and the leading ten covering under 7%. Documented treatment: approximately nine-day PBMC culture with coronavirus spike peptide pools or control peptides (ViraFEST assay). No antigens are known for them. Input material: CD4+ T cells from blood, cultured in vitro. These receptors were taken from a human donor who had recovered from COVID-19.

In this sample, this clonotype turned up a few times. V is TRBV23-1 and J is TRBJ1-1; 8 bases fit TRBD1. TRBV23-1 is identified as an open reading frame with a role that is uncertain. The length of the CDR3 is 13 residues. For the CDR3, the DNA is TGCGGAGGCAGACAGGGGAGGAGCACTGAAGCTTTCTTT. It is translated as CGGRQGRSTEAFF.

This chain joins TRBV2 and TRBJ2-7; unclear D gene. V dropped 4 bases and J dropped 3 bases, with 4 bases sitting between them. CDR1 SNHLY and CDR2 FYNNEI come from the germline V gene. This CDR3 contains 11 residues. The CDR3 spells CASSVRYEQYF. The CDR3 nucleotides read TGTGCCAGCAGTGTCCGCTACGAGCAGTACTTC.

The chain employs TRBV18 and TRBJ1-1, with a weak D call TRBD1 (5 bases). V shed 2 bases and J shed 0 bases, with 10 bases lying between them. The CDR3 extends over 15 amino acids. The germline CDR1 and CDR2 sequences are KGHSH and LQKENI. The CDR3 region has the DNA TGTGCCAGCTCACCATTGGGACTTATGAACACTGAAGCTTTCTTT. As protein: CASSPLGLMNTEAFF.

This clonotype was seen more than once but under ten times. This chain links TRBV19 with TRBJ2-5; D might be TRBD1 or TRBD2, each matching 6 bases. The CDR3 has 15 residues. Trimming cost V 6 bases and J 4 bases, with 18 bases left between them. Per the germline V gene, CDR1 is LNHDA and CDR2 is SQIVND (reference sequence). CDR3 loop: CASSPLWGASETQYF. Here the CDR3 DNA reads TGTGCCAGTAGCCCTCTTTGGGGGGCTTCAGAGACCCAGTACTTC.

The J gene is TRBJ1-1, the V gene TRBV9, with unresolved D. The germline V gene encodes CDR1 SGDLS and CDR2 YYNGEE. The V end was cut by 4 bases, the J end by 1 base, with 8 bases between. This CDR3 is built from 13 residues. The CDR3 is CASSPHQNTEAFF. The CDR3 DNA sequence: TGTGCCAGCAGCCCACACCAGAACACTGAAGCTTTCTTT.

Turning to this clonotype: Compared with germline, one end of the junction differs, possibly owing to a read error. CDR3 sequence: CASSGGQGVNVLTF. Here the CDR3 DNA reads TGCGCCAGCAGCGGCGGACAGGGGGTCAACGTCCTGACTTTC. The chain links TRBV5-1 to TRBJ2-6, with 10 bases aligning to TRBD1. The CDR3 has 14 amino acids. Germline assignment: CDR1 SGHRS and CDR2 YFSETQ.

This clonotype was seen a few times. The rearrangement joins TRBV20-1 to TRBJ2-2; D not resolved. Trimming stripped 2 bases from V and 4 bases from J, with 11 bases between. Looked up from germline, CDR1 is DFQATT and CDR2 is SNEGSKA (reference sequence). The CDR3 has 14 amino acids. CDR3 bases: TGCAGTGCTAGACCGCCGACAACCACCGGGGAGCTGTTTTTT. It encodes CSARPPTTTGELFF.

The genes are TRBV11-2 and TRBJ1-1, with a tentative D call TRBD1 (5 bases). CDR1 and CDR2 from the germline V gene are SGHAT and FQNNGV. The CDR3 covers 14 residues. V lost 5 bases to trimming and J lost 4 bases, with 14 bases between them. The CDR3 spells CASSGRGDGTEAFF. CDR3 coding DNA: TGTGCCAGCAGCGGGCGAGGGGACGGCACTGAAGCTTTCTTT.

The chain employs TRBV11-2 and TRBJ2-7; D is unclear. The CDR3 is 15 residues long. In germline, CDR1 is SGHAT, CDR2 FQNNGV. Deletions cut 0 bases from V and 5 bases from J, with 14 bases between. CDR3 protein: CASSLEGNPGHEQYF. CDR3 sequence (DNA): TGTGCCAGCAGCTTAGAGGGCAACCCCGGCCACGAGCAGTACTTC.

In DNA, the CDR3 is TGCGCCAGCAGTGACGGGCCTAGGGACACTGAAGCTTTCTTT. It specifies CASSDGPRDTEAFF. The chain couples TRBV5-1 to TRBJ1-1, with D hard to call. Germline CDR1 SGHRS, CDR2 YFSETQ. Trimming removed 5 bases at V and 3 bases at J, with 14 bases between. The CDR3 runs 14 residues.

The sample holds a few counts of this clonotype. This rearrangement joins TRBV20-1 to TRBJ2-7, with 8 bases identical to TRBD1. With 5 bases clipped from V and 0 bases from J, the junction kept 12 bases outside the gene matches. The germline V gene has CDR1 DFQATT and CDR2 SNEGSKA (reference sequence). This CDR3 has 16 amino acids. The CDR3 protein is CSAPVIGQGFSYEQYF. DNA of the CDR3: TGCAGTGCTCCAGTGATAGGACAGGGCTTCTCCTACGAGCAGTACTTC.

This clonotype showed up just a few times. V gene TRBV20-1 combines with J gene TRBJ2-1, with D possibly TRBD2 on 5 matching bases. V lost 5 bases to trimming and J lost 0 bases, with 17 bases between them. CDR1 DFQATT and CDR2 SNEGSKA come from the germline V gene (reference sequence). The CDR3 loop spans 16 amino acids. The CDR3 sequence is CSARHFSVSSYNEQFF. CDR3 nucleotide sequence: TGCAGTGCTCGTCACTTTAGCGTCAGCTCCTACAATGAGCAGTTCTTC.

The chain recombines TRBV20-1 with TRBJ1-6; TRBD1 matches at 11 bases. There are 18 residues in the CDR3. Germline CDR1 DFQATT, CDR2 SNEGSKA (reference sequence). With 5 bases clipped from V and 0 bases from J, the junction kept 9 bases outside the gene matches. This chain's CDR3 is CSAPMGGTGGSYNSPLHF. The CDR3 DNA follows: TGCAGTGCTCCAATGGGGGGGACAGGGGGCTCCTATAATTCACCCCTCCACTTT.

A note on this clonotype: Mismatch with germline at one junction end may stem from a read error. The chain recombines TRBV20-1 with TRBJ2-3; weak D call: TRBD2 (6 bases). The germline V gene encodes CDR1 DFQATT and CDR2 SNEGSKA (reference sequence). This CDR3 region has 15 residues. CDR3: CSAGDWASGTDTQYF. The CDR3 DNA reads as TGCAGTGCTGGAGACTGGGCTAGCGGCACAGATACGCAGTATTTT.

The J gene is TRBJ2-1, the V gene TRBV20-1; the match to TRBD2 covers 10 bases. The length of the CDR3 is 16 residues. The germline V gene has CDR1 DFQATT and CDR2 SNEGSKA (reference sequence). Trimming took 6 bases from V and 1 from J; bases not matched to a gene: 9. CDR3 sequence (DNA): TGCAGTGCAAGAAGTTCTAGCGGGAGTTCCTACAATGAGCAGTTCTTC. This encodes CSARSSSGSSYNEQFF.

There are a few counts of this clonotype. The chain is built from TRBV20-1 and TRBJ2-7; 9 bases align to TRBD1. V gave up 5 bases and J gave up 2 bases; unmatched junction bases: 7. The CDR3 has 14 amino acids. Germline-derived CDR1 and CDR2 are DFQATT and SNEGSKA (reference sequence). For the CDR3, the DNA is TGCAGTGCTTCGGGGGGACAGGGCACCTACGAGCAGTACTTC. Translated: CSASGGQGTYEQYF.

The chain combines TRBV10-3 with TRBJ2-3; TRBD1 matches 11 bases. This CDR3 spans 16 amino acids. Germline CDR1 and CDR2: ENHRY and SYGVKD. Trimming cost V 2 bases and J 2 bases; bases outside gene matches: 3. The CDR3 DNA reads TGTGCCATCAGTGAGCTCGGACAGGGGGCCACAGATACGCAGTATTTT. Encoded protein: CAISELGQGATDTQYF.

This chain joins TRBV20-1 and TRBJ1-5, with 7 bases aligning to TRBD1. Trimming took 4 bases from V and 4 from J; bases not matched to a gene: 7. The germline V gene encodes CDR1 DFQATT and CDR2 SNEGSKA (reference sequence). The CDR3 sequence is 14 residues long. CDR3 DNA sequence: TGCAGTGCTAATCCTGCCAGGGGGAATCAGCCCCAGCATTTT. Protein: CSANPARGNQPQHF.

The V call is TRBV7-2, the J call TRBJ1-6; 9 positions agree with TRBD1. The CDR3 has 16 residues. Germline assignment: CDR1 SGHTA and CDR2 FQGNSA. After removal of 8 bases from V and 8 bases from J, the junction contained 13 bases not matched to a gene. The CDR3 spells CASRGMGTGFDSPLHF. The CDR3 DNA follows: TGTGCCAGCCGGGGAATGGGGACAGGGTTTGATTCACCCCTCCACTTT.